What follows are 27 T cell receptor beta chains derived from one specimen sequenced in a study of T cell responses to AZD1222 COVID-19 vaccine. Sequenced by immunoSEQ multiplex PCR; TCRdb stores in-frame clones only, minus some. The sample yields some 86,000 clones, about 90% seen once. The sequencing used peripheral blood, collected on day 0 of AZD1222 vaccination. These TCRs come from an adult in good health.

CDR3 bases: TGTGCCAGCAGGGCCCCCACAGGGGGCGTGAACACTGAAGCTTTCTTT. Encoded protein: CASRAPTGGVNTEAFF. The J gene is TRBJ1-1, the V gene TRBV6-6, with 9 bases lining up with TRBD1. The CDR3 sequence is 16 residues long. Germline V CDR1 and CDR2: MNHNY, SVGAGI (reference sequence). J gave up 0 bases and V 6 bases, and 8 bases lay outside the gene matches.

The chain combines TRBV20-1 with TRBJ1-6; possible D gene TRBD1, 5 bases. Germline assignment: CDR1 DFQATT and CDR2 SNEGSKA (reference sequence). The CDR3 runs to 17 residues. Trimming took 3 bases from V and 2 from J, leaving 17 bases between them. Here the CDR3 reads CSASRRASDTYNSPLHF. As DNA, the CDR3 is TGCAGTGCTAGTCGCCGGGCCTCGGACACCTATAATTCACCCCTCCACTTT.

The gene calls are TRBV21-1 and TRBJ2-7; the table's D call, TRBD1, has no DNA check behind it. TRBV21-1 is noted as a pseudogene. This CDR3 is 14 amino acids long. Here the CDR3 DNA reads TGTGCCACCCACGGACAGGGGAGGTCCTACGAGCAGTACTTC. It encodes CATHGQGRSYEQYF.

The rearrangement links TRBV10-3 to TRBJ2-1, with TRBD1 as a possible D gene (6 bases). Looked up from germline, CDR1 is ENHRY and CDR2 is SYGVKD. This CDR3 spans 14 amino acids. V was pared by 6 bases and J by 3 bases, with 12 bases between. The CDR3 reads CAIRREGDYNEQFF. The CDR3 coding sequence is TGTGCCATCAGGCGTGAGGGGGACTACAATGAGCAGTTCTTC.

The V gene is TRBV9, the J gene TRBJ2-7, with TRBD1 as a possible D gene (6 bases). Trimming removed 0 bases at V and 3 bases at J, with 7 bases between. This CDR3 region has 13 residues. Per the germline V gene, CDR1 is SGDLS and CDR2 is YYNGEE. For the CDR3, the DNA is TGTGCCAGCAGCGTAGGGGGGCGCTACGAGCAGTACTTC. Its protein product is CASSVGGRYEQYF.

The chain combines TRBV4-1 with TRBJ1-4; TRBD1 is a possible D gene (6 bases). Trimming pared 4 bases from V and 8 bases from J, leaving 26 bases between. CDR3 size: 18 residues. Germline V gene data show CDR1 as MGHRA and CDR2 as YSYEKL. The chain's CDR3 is CASSPGLTLGYGTEKLFF. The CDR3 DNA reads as TGCGCCAGCAGCCCGGGACTTACCCTCGGCTATGGGACAGAAAAACTGTTTTTT.

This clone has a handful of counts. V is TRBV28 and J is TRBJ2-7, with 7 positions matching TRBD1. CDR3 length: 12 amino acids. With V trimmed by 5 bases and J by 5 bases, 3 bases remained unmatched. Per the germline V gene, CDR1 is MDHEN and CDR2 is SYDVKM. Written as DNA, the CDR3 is TGTGCCAGCAGTCCTACAGGGGACGAGCAGTACTTC. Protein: CASSPTGDEQYF.

The CDR3 region has the DNA TGCGCCAGCAGTGACGGGGGAACGGATGAAAAACTGTTTTTT. Translation: CASSDGGTDEKLFF. V is TRBV10-1 and J is TRBJ1-4; the D gene is possibly TRBD1 (5 bases). This CDR3 has 14 amino acids. V was trimmed by 3 bases and J by 6 bases, leaving 11 bases between them. Germline CDR1 and CDR2: WNHNN and SYGVQD (reference sequence).

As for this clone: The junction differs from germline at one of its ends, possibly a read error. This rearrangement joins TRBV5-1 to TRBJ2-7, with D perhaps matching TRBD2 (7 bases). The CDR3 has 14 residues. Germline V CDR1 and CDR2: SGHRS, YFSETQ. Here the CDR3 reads CASSGGGPPRDARF. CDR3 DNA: TGCGCCAGCAGCGGGGGGGGCCCGCCGAGGGACGCAAGGTTC.

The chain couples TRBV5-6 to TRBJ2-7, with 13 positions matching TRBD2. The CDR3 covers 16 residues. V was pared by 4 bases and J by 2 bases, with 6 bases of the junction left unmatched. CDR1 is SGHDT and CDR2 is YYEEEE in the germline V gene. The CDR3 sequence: CASSHQTSGRTYEQYF. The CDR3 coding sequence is TGTGCCAGCAGCCACCAGACTAGCGGGAGGACCTACGAGCAGTACTTC.

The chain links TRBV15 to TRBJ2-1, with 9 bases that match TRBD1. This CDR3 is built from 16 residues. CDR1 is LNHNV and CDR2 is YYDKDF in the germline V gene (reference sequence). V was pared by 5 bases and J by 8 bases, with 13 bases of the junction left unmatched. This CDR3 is CATSPKMNRGRDEQFF. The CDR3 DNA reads TGTGCCACCAGCCCCAAGATGAACAGGGGGCGAGATGAGCAGTTCTTC.

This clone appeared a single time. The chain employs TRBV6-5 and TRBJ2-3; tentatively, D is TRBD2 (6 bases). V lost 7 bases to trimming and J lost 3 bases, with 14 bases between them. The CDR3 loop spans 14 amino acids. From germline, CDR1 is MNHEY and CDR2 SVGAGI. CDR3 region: CASTNQGLTDTQYF. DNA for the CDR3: TGTGCCAGCACAAACCAGGGACTGACAGATACGCAGTATTTT.

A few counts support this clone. The CDR3 reads CASSYSGSPGNEQFF. CDR3 in DNA: TGTGCCAGCAGCTACTCCGGGTCCCCTGGGAATGAGCAGTTCTTC. The chain couples TRBV7-3 to TRBJ2-1; D call uncertain. V lost 4 bases, J lost 7 bases, and 17 bases lay in between. The CDR3 is 15 residues long. The V gene's germline CDR1 is SGHTA and CDR2 FQGTGA.

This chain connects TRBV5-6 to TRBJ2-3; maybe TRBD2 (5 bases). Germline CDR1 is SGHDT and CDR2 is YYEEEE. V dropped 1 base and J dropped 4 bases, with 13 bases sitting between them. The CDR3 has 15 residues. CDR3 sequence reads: CASSLRLEAADTQYF. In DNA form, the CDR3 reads TGTGCCAGCAGCTTGAGGTTAGAAGCGGCAGATACGCAGTATTTT.

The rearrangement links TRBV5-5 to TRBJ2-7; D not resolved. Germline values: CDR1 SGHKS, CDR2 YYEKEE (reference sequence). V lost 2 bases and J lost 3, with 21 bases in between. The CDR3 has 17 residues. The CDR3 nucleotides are TGTGCCAGCAGCTTCCTTGCAGCCCCTTCCCCCCTCTACGAGCAGTACTTC. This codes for CASSFLAAPSPLYEQYF. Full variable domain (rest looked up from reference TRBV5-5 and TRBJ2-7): DAGVTQSPTHLIKTRGQQVTLRCSPISGHKSVSWYQQVLGQGPQFIFQYYEKEERGRGNFPDRFSARQFPNYSSELNVNALLLGDSALYLCASSFLAAPSPLYEQYFGPGTRLTVT.

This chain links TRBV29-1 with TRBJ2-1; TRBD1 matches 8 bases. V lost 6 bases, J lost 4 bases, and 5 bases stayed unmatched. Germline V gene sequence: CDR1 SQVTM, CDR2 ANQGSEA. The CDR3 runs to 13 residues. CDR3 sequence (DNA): TGCAGCGTCCAGACAGGGGAGTACAATGAGCAGTTCTTC. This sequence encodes CSVQTGEYNEQFF.

CDR3 nucleotides: TGTGCCAGCAGCCAAGTTCTAAGCGGGATAAACTACGAGCAGTACTTC. As protein: CASSQVLSGINYEQYF. The chain carries TRBV14 and TRBJ2-7; TRBD2 matches at 7 bases. Germline loops: CDR1 SGHDN, CDR2 FVKESK. The J segment lost 3 bases and the V segment lost 1 base, leaving 9 bases of the junction unmatched. There are 16 residues in the CDR3.

The CDR3 sequence: CASSLGPSGISDTQYF. CDR3 bases: TGTGCCAGCAGCTTAGGTCCTAGCGGGATTTCAGATACGCAGTATTTT. The chain links TRBV11-3 to TRBJ2-3, with 9 bases fitting TRBD2. The J segment lost 4 bases and the V segment lost 1 base, leaving 6 bases of the junction unmatched. Germline V gene data show CDR1 as SGHNT and CDR2 as YENEEA. CDR3 size: 16 residues.

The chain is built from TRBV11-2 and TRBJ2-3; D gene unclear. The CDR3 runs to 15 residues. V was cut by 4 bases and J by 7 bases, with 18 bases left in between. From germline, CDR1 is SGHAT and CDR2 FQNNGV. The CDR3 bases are TGTGCCAGCAGCTCCCGGGCGGCAGCCAGCAATACGCAGTATTTT. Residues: CASSSRAAASNTQYF.

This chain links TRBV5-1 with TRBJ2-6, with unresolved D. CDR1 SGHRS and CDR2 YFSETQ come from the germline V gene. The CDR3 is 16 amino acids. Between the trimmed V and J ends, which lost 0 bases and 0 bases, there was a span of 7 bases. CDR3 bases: TGCGCCAGCAGCTTGGCCCTGACCTCTGGGGCCAACGTCCTGACTTTC. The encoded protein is CASSLALTSGANVLTF.

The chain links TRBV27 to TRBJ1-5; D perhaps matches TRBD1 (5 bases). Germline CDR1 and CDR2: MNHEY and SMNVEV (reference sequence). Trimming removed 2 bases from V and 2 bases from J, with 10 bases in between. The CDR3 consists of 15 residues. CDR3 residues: CASSLEGRGNQPQHF. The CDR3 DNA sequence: TGTGCCAGCAGTTTAGAGGGACGGGGCAATCAGCCCCAGCATTTT.

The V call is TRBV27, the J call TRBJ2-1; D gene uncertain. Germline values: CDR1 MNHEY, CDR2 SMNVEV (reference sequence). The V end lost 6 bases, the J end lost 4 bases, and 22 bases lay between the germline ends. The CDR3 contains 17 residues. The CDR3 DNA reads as TGTGCCAGCAGGCTCGGCCGGGCCGGGCGGAGATACAATGAGCAGTTCTTC. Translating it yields CASRLGRAGRRYNEQFF.

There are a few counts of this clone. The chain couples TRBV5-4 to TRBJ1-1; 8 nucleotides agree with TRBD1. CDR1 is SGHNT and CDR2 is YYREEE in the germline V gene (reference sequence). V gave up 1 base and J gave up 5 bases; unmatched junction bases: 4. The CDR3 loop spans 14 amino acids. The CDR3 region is CASSLKTGDTEAFF. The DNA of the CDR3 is TGTGCCAGCAGCTTGAAGACAGGGGATACTGAAGCTTTCTTT.

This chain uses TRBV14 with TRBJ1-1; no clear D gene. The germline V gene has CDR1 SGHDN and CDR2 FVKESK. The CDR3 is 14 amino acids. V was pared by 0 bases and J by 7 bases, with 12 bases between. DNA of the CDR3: TGTGCCAGCAGCCAAGACAGAATACGGCTTGAAGCTTTCTTT. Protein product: CASSQDRIRLEAFF.

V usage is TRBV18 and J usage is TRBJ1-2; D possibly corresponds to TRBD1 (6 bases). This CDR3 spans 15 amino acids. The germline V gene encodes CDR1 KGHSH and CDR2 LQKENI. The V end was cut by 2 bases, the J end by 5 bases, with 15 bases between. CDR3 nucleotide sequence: TGTGCCAGCTCACCATCACTTACAGGGTTATATGGCTACACCTTC. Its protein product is CASSPSLTGLYGYTF.

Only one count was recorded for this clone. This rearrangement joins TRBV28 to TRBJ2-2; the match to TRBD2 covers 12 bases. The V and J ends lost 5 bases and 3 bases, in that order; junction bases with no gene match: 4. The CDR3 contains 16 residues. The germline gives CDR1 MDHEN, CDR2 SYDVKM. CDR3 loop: CASSPSGREDTGELFF. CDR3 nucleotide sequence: TGTGCCAGCAGTCCTAGCGGGAGGGAGGACACCGGGGAGCTGTTTTTT.

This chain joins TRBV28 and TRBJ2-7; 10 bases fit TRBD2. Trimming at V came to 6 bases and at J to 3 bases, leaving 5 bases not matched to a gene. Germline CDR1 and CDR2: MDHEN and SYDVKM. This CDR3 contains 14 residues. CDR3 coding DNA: TGTGCCAGCAGGTCGGGGACTAGCGTCTACGAGCAGTACTTC. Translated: CASRSGTSVYEQYF.